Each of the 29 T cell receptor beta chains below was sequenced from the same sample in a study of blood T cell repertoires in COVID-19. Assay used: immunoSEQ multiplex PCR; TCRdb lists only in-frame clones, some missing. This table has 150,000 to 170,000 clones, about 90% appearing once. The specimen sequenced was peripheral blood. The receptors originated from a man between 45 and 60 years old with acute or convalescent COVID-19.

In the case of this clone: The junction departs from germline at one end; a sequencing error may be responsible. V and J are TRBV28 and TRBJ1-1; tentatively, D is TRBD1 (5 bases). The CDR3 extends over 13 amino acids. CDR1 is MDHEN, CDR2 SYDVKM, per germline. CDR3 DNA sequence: TGTGCCAGCAGTTTAGGGGGGAACCCTGAAGCTTTCTTT. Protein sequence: CASSLGGNPEAFF. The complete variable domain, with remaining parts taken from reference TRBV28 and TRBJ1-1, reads DVKVTQSSRYLVKRTGEKVFLECVQDMDHENMFWYRQDPGLGLRLIYFSYDVKMKEKGDIPEGYSVSREKKERFSLILESASTNQTSMYLCASSLGGNPEAFFGQGTRLTVV.

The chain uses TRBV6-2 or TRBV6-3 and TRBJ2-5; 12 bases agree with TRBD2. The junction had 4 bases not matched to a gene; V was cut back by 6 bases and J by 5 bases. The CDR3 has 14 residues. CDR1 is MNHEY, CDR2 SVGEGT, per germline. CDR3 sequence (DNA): TGTGCCAGCAGCCGGACTAGCGGGATCGAGACCCAGTACTTC. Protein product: CASSRTSGIETQYF.

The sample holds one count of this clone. The CDR3 DNA is TGTGCCAGCAGCTCCCGGGACAGGGCCTACAATGAGCAGTTCTTC. This translates into CASSSRDRAYNEQFF. The chain recombines TRBV3-1 (or the pseudogene TRBV3-2) with TRBJ2-1, with 9 bases that match TRBD1. V lost 5 bases and J lost 2; bases outside the gene matches: 4. The CDR3 consists of 15 residues. Germline V lookup: CDR1 LGHDT, CDR2 YNNKEL (reference sequence).

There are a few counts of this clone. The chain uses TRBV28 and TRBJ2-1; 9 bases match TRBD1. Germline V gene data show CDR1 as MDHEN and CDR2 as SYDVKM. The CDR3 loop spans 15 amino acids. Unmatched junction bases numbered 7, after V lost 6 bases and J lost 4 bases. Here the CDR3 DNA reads TGTGCCAGCAGATCCCGACAGGGGGGATACAATGAGCAGTTCTTC. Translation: CASRSRQGGYNEQFF.

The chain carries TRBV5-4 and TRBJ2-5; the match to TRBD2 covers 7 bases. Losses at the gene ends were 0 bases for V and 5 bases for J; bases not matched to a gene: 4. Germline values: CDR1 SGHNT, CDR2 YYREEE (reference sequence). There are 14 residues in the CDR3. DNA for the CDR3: TGTGCCAGCAGCTTGGGGGGAGGGGACGAGACCCAGTACTTC. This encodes CASSLGGGDETQYF.

In DNA form, the CDR3 reads TGTGCCATCAGTGTCACACAGGGAGGGGATCAGCCCCAGCATTTT. Translated, it gives CAISVTQGGDQPQHF. V gene TRBV10-3 combines with J gene TRBJ1-5, with D possibly matching TRBD1 (6 bases). With 4 bases removed from V and 5 bases from J, the gap between germline ends came to 15 bases. CDR3 length: 15 residues. Germline lookup yields CDR1 ENHRY and CDR2 SYGVKD.

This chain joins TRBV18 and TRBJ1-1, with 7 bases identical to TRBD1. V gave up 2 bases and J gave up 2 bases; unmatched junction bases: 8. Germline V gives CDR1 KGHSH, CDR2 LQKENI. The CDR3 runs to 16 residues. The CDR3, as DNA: TGTGCCAGCTCACCATACAACAGGGGCTTAAACACTGAAGCTTTCTTT. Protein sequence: CASSPYNRGLNTEAFF.

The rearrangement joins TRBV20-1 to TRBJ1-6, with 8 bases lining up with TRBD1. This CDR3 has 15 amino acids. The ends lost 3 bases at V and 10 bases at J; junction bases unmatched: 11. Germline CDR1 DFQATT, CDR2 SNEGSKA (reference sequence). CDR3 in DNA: TGCAGTGCTAGTCTCGCGCAGGGGGCTGGATCACCCCTCCACTTT. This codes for CSASLAQGAGSPLHF.

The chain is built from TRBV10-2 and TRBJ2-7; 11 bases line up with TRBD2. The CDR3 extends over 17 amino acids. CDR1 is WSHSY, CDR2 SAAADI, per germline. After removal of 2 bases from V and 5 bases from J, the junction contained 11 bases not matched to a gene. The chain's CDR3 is CASSEKFSGRARNEQYF. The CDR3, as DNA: TGCGCCAGCAGTGAGAAATTTAGCGGGAGGGCCCGGAACGAGCAGTACTTC.

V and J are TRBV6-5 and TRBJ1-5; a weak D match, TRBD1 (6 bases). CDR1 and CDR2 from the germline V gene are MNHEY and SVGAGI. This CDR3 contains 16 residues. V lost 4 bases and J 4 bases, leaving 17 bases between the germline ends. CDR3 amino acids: CASSLFRDTRNQPQHF. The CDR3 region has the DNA TGTGCCAGCAGTTTATTCCGGGACACCCGAAATCAGCCCCAGCATTTT.

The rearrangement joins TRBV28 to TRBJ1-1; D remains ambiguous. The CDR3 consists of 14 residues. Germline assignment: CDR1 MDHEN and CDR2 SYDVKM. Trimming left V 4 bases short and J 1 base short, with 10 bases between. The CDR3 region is CASSSYEGNTEAFF. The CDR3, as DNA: TGTGCCAGCAGTTCGTATGAGGGGAACACTGAAGCTTTCTTT.

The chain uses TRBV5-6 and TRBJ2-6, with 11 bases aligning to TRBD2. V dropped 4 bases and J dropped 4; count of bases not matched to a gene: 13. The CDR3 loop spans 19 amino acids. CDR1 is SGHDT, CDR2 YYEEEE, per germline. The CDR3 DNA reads TGTGCCAGCAGCGGCAGATCCGGGACTAGCGGTCCGGGGGCCAACGTCCTGACTTTC. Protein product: CASSGRSGTSGPGANVLTF.

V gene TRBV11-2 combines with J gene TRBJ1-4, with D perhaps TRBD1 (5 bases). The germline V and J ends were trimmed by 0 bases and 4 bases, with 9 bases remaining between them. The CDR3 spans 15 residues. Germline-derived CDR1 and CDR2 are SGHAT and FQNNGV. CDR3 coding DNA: TGTGCCAGCAGCTTAGATCAAGACAGTAATGAAAAACTGTTTTTT. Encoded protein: CASSLDQDSNEKLFF.

CDR3 in DNA: TGTGCCAGCAGCCAAGATATGACTAGCAATGAGCAGTTCTTC. Translated, it gives CASSQDMTSNEQFF. The chain uses TRBV4-2 and TRBJ2-1; D is possibly TRBD2 (6 bases). V lost 0 bases and J lost 6, with 9 bases in between. The CDR3 is 14 amino acids. The germline V gene encodes CDR1 LGHNA and CDR2 YNFKEQ.

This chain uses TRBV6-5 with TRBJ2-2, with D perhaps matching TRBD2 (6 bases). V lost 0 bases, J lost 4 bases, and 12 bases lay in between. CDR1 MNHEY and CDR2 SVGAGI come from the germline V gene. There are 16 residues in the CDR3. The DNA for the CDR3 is TGTGCCAGCAGTTACTCGCGGGGCCCGACCACCGGGGAGCTGTTTTTT. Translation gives CASSYSRGPTTGELFF.

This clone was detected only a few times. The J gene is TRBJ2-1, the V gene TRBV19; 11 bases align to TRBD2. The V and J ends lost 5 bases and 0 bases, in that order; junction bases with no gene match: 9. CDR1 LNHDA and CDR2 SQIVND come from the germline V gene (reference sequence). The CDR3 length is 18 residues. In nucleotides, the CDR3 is TGTGCCAGTAGTCAATCTAGCGGGAGGCACCTCTCCTACAATGAGCAGTTCTTC. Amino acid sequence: CASSQSSGRHLSYNEQFF. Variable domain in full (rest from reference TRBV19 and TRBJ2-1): DGGITQSPKYLFRKEGQNVTLSCEQNLNHDAMYWYRQDPGQGLRLIYYSQIVNDFQKGDIAEGYSVSREKKESFPLTVTSAQKNPTAFYLCASSQSSGRHLSYNEQFFGPGTRLTVL.

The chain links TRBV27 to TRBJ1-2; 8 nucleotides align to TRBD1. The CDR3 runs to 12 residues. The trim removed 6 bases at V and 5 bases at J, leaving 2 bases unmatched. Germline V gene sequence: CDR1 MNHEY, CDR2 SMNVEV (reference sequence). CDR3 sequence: CASSGQGYGYTF. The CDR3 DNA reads TGTGCCAGCAGCGGACAGGGTTATGGCTACACCTTC.

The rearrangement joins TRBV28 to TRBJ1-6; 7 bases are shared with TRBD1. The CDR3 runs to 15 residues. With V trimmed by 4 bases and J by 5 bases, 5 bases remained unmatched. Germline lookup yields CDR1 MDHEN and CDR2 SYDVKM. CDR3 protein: CASSSRDRNNSPLHF. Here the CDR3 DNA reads TGTGCCAGCAGTTCGCGGGACAGAAATAATTCACCCCTCCACTTT.

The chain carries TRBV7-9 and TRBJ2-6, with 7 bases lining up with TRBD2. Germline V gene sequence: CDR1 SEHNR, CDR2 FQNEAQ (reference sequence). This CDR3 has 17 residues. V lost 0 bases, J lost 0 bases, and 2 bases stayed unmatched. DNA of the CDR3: TGTGCCAGCAGCTTAGCGGGAGGGCCCTCTGGGGCCAACGTCCTGACTTTC. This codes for CASSLAGGPSGANVLTF.

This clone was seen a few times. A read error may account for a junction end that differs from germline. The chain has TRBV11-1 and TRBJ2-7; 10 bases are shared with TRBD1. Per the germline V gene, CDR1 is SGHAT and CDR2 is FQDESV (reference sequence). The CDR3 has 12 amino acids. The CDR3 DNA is TGTGCCAGCAGCCACCGGGACAGGGGCACCTTTTTC. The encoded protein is CASSHRDRGTFF.

The CDR3, as DNA: TGTGCCACCAGTGATGGGACTAGCTCTACCAATGAGCAGTTCTTC. Its translation is CATSDGTSSTNEQFF. The chain recombines TRBV24-1 with TRBJ2-1, with 9 bases fitting TRBD2. Looked up from germline, CDR1 is KGHDR and CDR2 is SFDVKD. The trim removed 3 bases at V and 6 bases at J, leaving 5 bases unmatched. The length of the CDR3 is 15 residues.

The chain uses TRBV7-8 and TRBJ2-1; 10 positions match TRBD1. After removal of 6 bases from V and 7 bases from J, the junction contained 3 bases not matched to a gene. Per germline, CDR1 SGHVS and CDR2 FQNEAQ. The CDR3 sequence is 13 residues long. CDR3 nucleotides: TGTGCCAGCAGGGGACAGGGGCGGAATGAGCAGTTCTTC. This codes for CASRGQGRNEQFF.

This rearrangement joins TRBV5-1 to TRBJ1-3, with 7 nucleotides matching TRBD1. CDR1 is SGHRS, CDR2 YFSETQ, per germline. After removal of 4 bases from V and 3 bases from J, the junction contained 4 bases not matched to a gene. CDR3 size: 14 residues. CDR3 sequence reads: CASSRGTDGNTIYF. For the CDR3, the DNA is TGCGCCAGCAGCAGAGGGACAGATGGAAACACCATATATTTT.

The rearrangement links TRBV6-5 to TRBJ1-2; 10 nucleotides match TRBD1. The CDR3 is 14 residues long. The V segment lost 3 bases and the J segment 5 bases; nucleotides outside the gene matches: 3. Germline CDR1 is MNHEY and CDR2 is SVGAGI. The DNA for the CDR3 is TGTGCCAGCAGTTATTCGGGACAGGGGTATGGCTACACCTTC. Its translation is CASSYSGQGYGYTF.

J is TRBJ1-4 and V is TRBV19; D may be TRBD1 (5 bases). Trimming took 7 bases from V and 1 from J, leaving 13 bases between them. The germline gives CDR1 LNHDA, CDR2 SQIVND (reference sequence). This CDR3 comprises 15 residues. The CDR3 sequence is CASTPGAGTNEKLFF. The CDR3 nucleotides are TGTGCCAGTACCCCTGGGGCAGGAACTAATGAAAAACTGTTTTTT.

The chain's CDR3 is CASSNALPGQNYGYTF. CDR3 DNA: TGTGCCAGCAGTAACGCACTCCCCGGACAGAACTATGGCTACACCTTC. The V and J genes are TRBV6-2 or TRBV6-3 and TRBJ1-2; TRBD1 is a possible D gene (6 bases). The CDR3 runs to 16 residues. Germline values: CDR1 MNHEY, CDR2 SVGEGT. V was trimmed by 5 bases and J by 2 bases, leaving 18 bases between them.

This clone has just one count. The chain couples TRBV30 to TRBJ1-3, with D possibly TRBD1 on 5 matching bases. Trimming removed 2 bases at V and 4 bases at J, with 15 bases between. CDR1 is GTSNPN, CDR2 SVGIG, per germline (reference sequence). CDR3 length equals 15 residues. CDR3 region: CAWSNRGLGGNTIYF. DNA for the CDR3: TGTGCCTGGAGTAATAGGGGACTTGGGGGAAACACCATATATTTT. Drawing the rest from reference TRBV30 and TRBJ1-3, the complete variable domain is SQTIHQWPATLVQPVGSPLSLECTVEGTSNPNLYWYRQAAGRGLQLLFYSVGIGQISSEVPQNLSASRPQDRQFILSSKKLLLSDSGFYLCAWSNRGLGGNTIYFGEGSWLTVV.

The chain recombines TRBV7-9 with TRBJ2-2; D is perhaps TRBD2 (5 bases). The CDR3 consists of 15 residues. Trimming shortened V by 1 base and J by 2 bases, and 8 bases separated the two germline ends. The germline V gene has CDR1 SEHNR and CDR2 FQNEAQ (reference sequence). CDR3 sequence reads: CASSLGTFNTGELFF. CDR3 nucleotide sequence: TGTGCCAGCAGCTTAGGGACTTTTAACACCGGGGAGCTGTTTTTT.

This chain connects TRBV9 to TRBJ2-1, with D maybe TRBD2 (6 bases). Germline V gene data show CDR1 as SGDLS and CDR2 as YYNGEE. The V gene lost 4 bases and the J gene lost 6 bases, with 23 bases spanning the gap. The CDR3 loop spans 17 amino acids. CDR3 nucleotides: TGTGCCAGCAGCCCGCGAAGCGGCGAGGGACTCCTCAATGAGCAGTTCTTC. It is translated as CASSPRSGEGLLNEQFF. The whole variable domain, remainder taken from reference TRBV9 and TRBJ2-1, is DSGVTQTPKHLITATGQRVTLRCSPRSGDLSVYWYQQSLDQGLQFLIQYYNGEERAKGNILERFSAQQFPDLHSELNLSSLELGDSALYFCASSPRSGEGLLNEQFFGPGTRLTVL.